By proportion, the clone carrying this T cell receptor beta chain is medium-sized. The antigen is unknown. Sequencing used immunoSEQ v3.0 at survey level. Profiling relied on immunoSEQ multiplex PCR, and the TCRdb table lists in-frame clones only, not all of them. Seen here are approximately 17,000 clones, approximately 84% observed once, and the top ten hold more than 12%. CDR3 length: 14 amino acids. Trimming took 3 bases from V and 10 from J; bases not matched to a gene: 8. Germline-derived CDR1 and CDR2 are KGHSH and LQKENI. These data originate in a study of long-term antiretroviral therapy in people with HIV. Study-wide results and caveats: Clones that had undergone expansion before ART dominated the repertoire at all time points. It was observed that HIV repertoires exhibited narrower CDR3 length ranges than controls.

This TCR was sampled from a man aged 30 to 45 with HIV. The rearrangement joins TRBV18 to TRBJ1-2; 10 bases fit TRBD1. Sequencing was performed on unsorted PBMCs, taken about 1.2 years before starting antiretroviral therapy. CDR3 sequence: CASSPSFDRGLYTF. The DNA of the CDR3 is TGTGCCAGCTCACCCTCCTTTGACAGGGGGCTCTACACCTTC.